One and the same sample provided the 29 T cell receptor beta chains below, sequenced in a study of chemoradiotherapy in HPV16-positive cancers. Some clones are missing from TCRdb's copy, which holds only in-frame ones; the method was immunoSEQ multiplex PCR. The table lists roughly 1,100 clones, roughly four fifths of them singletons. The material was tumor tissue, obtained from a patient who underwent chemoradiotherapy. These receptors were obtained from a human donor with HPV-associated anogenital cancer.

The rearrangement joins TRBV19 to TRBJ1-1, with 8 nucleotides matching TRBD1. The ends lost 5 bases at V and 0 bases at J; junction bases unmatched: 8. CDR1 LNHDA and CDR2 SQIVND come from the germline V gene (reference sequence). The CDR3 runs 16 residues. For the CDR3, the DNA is TGTGCCAGTAGTCCATACAGGGGGACGATGAACACTGAAGCTTTCTTT. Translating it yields CASSPYRGTMNTEAFF. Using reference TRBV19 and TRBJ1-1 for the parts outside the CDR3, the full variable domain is DGGITQSPKYLFRKEGQNVTLSCEQNLNHDAMYWYRQDPGQGLRLIYYSQIVNDFQKGDIAEGYSVSREKKESFPLTVTSAQKNPTAFYLCASSPYRGTMNTEAFFGQGTRLTVV.

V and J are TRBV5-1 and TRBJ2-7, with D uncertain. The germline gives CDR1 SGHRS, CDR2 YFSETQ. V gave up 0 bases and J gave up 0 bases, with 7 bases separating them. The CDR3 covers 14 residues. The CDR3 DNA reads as TGCGCCAGCAGCTTGGAACCCGCCTCCTACGAGCAGTACTTC. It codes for CASSLEPASYEQYF.

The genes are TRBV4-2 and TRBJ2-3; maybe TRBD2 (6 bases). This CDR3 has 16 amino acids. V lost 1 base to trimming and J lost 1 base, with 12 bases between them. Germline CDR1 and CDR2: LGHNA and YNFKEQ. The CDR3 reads CASSQGRGRRTDTQYF. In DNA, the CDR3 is TGTGCCAGCAGCCAAGGGCGGGGCCGTCGCACAGATACGCAGTATTTT.

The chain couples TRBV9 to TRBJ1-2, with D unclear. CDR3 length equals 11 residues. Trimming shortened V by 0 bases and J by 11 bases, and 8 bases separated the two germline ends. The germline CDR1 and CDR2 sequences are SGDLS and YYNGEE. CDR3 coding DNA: TGTGCCAGCAGCGTAGGGGTCTGGTACACCTTC. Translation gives CASSVGVWYTF.

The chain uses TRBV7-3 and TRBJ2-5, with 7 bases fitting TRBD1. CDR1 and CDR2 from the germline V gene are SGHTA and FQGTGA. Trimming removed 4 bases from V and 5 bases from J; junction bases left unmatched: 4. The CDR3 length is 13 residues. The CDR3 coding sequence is TGTGCCAGCAGCTCAAGGGACAGTGAGACCCAGTACTTC. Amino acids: CASSSRDSETQYF.

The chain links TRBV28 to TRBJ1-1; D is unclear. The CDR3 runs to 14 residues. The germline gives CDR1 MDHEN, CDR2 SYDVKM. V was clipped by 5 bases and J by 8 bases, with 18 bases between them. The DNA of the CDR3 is TGTGCCAGCAGTCTTAAGATGAGGAGGGCCGAAGCTTTCTTT. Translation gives CASSLKMRRAEAFF.

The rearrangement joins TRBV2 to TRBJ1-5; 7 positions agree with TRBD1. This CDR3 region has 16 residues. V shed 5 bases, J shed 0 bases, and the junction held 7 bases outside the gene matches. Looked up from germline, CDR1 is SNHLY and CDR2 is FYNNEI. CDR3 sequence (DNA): TGTGCCAGCAGTCTGGGGACAGATTATAGCAATCAGCCCCAGCATTTT. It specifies CASSLGTDYSNQPQHF.

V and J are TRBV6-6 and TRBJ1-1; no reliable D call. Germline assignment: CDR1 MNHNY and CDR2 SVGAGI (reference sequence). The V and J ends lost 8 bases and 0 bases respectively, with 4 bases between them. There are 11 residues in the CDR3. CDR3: CASRMNTEAFF. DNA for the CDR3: TGTGCCAGCCGAATGAACACTGAAGCTTTCTTT.

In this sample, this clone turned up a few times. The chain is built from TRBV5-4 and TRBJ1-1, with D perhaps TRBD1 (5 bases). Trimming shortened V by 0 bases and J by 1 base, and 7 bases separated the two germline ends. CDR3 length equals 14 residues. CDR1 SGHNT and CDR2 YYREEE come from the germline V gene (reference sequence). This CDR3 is CASSLARANTEAFF. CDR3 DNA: TGTGCCAGCAGCTTGGCCAGGGCGAACACTGAAGCTTTCTTT.

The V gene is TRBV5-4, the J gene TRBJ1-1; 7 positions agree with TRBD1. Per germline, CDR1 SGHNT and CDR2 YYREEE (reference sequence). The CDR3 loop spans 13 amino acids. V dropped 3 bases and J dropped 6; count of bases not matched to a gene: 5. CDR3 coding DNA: TGTGCCAGCAGCTCCGTCGGACAGGCTGAAGCTTTCTTT. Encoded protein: CASSSVGQAEAFF.

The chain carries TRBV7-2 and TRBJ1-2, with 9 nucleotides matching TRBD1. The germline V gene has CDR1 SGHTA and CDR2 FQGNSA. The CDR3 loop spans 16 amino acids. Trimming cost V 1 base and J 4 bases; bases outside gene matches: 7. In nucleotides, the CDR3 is TGTGCCAGCAGCTTAGAAGGTGCGGACAGGGGCTATGGCTACACCTTC. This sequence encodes CASSLEGADRGYGYTF.

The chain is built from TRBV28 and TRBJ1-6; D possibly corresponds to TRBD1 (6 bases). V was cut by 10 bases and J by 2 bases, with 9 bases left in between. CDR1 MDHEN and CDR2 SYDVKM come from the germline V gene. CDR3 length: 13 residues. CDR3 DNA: TGTGCCACGAAGGGGGCCTATAATTCACCCCTCCACTTT. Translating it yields CATKGAYNSPLHF.

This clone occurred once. DNA for the CDR3: TGTGCCAGCAGCTCGGGTTCTGGAAACACCATATATTTT. Encoded protein: CASSSGSGNTIYF. The chain has TRBV11-3 and TRBJ1-3; D uncertain. The V gene's germline CDR1 is SGHNT and CDR2 YENEEA. V was cut by 4 bases and J by 1 base, with 5 bases left in between. The CDR3 totals 13 residues.

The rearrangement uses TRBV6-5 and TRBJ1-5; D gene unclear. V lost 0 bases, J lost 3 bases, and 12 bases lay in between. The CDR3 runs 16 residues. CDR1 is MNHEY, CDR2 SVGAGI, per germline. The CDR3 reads CASSYSKWGVNQPQHF. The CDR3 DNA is TGTGCCAGCAGTTACTCTAAATGGGGAGTCAATCAGCCCCAGCATTTT.

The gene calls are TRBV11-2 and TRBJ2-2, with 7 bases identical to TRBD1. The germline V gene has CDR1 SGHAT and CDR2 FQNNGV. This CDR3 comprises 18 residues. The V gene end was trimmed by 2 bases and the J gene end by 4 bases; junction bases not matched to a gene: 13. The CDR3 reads CASSLPVGQVIGTGELFF. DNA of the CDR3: TGTGCCAGCAGCTTACCGGTAGGACAGGTGATAGGCACCGGGGAGCTGTTTTTT.

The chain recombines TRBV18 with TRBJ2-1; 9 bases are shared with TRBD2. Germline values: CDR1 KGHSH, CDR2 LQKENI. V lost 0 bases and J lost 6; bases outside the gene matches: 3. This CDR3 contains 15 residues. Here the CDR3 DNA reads TGTGCCAGCTCACCACCTAGCGGGGGAGTCAATGAGCAGTTCTTC. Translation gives CASSPPSGGVNEQFF.

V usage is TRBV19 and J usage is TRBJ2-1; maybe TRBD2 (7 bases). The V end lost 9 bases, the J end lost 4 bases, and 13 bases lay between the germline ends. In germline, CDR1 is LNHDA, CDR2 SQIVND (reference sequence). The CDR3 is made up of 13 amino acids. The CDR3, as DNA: TGTGCCAGCTCGGGGGGCTCTTACAATGAGCAGTTCTTC. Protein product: CASSGGSYNEQFF.

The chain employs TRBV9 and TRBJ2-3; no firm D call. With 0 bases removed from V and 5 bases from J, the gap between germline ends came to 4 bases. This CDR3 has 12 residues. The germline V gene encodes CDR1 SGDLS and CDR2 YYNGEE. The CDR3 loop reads CASSVGEDTQYF. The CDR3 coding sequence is TGTGCCAGCAGCGTAGGGGAAGATACGCAGTATTTT.

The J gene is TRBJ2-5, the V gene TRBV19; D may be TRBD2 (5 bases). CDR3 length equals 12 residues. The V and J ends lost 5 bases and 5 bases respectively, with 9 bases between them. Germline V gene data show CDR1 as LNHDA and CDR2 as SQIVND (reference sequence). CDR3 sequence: CASSPTGETQYF. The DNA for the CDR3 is TGTGCCAGTAGTCCCACGGGGGAGACCCAGTACTTC.

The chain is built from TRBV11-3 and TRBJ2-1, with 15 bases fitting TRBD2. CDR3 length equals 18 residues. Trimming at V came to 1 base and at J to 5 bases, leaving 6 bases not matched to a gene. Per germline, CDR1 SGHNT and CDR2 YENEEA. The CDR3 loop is CASSLVWTSGRDNNEQFF. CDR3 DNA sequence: TGTGCCAGCAGCTTAGTTTGGACTAGCGGGAGGGACAACAATGAGCAGTTCTTC.

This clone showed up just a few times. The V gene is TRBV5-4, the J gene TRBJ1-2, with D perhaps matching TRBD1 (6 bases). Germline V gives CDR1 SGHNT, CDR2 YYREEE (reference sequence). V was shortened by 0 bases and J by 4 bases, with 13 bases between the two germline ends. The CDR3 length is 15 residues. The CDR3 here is CASSLEGVGTYGYTF. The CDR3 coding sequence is TGTGCCAGCAGCTTGGAGGGGGTGGGGACCTATGGCTACACCTTC.

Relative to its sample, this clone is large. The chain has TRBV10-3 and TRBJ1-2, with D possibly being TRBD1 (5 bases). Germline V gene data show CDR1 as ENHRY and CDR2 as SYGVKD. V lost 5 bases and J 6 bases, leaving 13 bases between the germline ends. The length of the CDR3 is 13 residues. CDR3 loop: CAISPGPGDGYTF. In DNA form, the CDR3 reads TGTGCCATCAGTCCGGGGCCCGGAGATGGCTACACCTTC.

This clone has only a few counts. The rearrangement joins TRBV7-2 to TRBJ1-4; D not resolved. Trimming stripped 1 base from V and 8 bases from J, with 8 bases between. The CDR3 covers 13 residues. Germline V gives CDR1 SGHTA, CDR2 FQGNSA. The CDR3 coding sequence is TGTGCCAGCAGCTTAGAGCTGAACGAAAAACTGTTTTTT. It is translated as CASSLELNEKLFF.

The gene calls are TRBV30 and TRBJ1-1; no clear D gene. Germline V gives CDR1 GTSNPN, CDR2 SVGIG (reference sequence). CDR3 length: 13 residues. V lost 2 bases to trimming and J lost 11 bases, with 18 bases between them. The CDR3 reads CAWSLSNGRWAFF. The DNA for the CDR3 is TGTGCCTGGAGTCTAAGCAACGGGAGGTGGGCTTTCTTT. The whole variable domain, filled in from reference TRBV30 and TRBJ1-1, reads SQTIHQWPATLVQPVGSPLSLECTVEGTSNPNLYWYRQAAGRGLQLLFYSVGIGQISSEVPQNLSASRPQDRQFILSSKKLLLSDSGFYLCAWSLSNGRWAFFGQGTRLTVV.

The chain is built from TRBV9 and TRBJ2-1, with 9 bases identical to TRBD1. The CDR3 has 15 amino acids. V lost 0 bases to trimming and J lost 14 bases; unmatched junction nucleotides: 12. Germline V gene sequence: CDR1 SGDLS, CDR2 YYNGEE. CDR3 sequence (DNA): TGTGCCAGCAGCGTAGGGGGACAGGGCCAACCGCAGGAGTTCTTC. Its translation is CASSVGGQGQPQEFF.

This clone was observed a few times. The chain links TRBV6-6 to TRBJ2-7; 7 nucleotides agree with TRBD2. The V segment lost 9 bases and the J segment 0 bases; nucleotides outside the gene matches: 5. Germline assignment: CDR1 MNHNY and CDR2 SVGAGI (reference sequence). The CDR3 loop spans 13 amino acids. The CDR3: CASSSGGSYEQYV. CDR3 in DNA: TGTGCCAGTTCTAGCGGAGGCTCCTACGAGCAGTACGTC.

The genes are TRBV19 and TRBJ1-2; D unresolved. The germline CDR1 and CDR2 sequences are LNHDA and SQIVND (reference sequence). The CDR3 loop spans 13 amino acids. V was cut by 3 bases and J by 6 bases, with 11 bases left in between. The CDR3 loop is CASSMGRTDGYTF. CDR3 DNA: TGTGCCAGTAGTATGGGTCGGACCGATGGCTACACCTTC.

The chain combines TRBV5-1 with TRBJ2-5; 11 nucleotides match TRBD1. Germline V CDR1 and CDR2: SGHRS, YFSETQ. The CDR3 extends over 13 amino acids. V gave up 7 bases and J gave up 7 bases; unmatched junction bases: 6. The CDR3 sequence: CASGQGAGGTQYF. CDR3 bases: TGCGCCAGCGGACAGGGGGCGGGAGGGACCCAGTACTTC.

The CDR3 loop is CASSQVGADEQYF. The CDR3, as DNA: TGCGCCAGCAGCCAAGTGGGGGCTGACGAGCAGTACTTC. The chain combines TRBV4-1 with TRBJ2-7; weak D call: TRBD1 (6 bases). The germline V and J ends were trimmed by 1 base and 5 bases, with 9 bases remaining between them. The CDR3 runs to 13 residues. The germline gives CDR1 MGHRA, CDR2 YSYEKL.